The 30 T cell receptor beta chains given below trace back to one sample, sequenced in a study of cytomegalovirus exposure and HLA in healthy donors (TCRdb year 2017). The library was built by means of the immunoSEQ multiplex PCR assay. For the multiplex PCR, a mixture combining 60 forward primers for TCR Vbeta segments and 13 reverse primers for TCR Jbeta segments was used. TCRdb stores this immuneACCESS table with in-frame sequences only. Part of the clones is absent; in the studies checked, under half of the shortfall reflects unresolved V genes, and no reason is known for the rest. In all, the sample holds about 130,000 clones, and roughly 82% of those were seen once. The ten largest clones take up 2.5% to 3.5% of the sample. Sequenced: PBMCs. The source is a young woman in good health and CMV-seropositive.

The chain joins TRBV6-5 to TRBJ2-1; tentative D call: TRBD2 (6 bases). Germline values: CDR1 MNHEY, CDR2 SVGAGI. The CDR3 totals 13 residues. V lost 8 bases to trimming and J lost 7 bases, with 15 bases between them. Written as DNA, the CDR3 is TGTGCCAGCGGAACTAGCAATGAAAATGAGCAGTTCTTC. Translated, it gives CASGTSNENEQFF.

This clone was recorded only once. The chain couples TRBV6-5 to TRBJ1-2, with 9 bases lining up with TRBD1. With 6 bases clipped from V and 4 bases from J, the junction kept 9 bases outside the gene matches. The CDR3 has 15 residues. Germline V gene data show CDR1 as MNHEY and CDR2 as SVGAGI. The CDR3 nucleotides are TGTGCCAGCAGCAATGGACAGGGGACCTTCTATGGCTACACCTTC. This translates into CASSNGQGTFYGYTF.

This clone came up a few times. The V gene is TRBV25-1, the J gene TRBJ1-2; TRBD1 agrees at 10 bases. Trimming at V came to 1 base and at J to 9 bases, leaving 11 bases not matched to a gene. The length of the CDR3 is 16 residues. CDR1 is MGHDK, CDR2 SYGVNS, per germline. This CDR3 is CASSESPGTGDGCYTF. The CDR3 DNA sequence: TGTGCCAGCAGTGAATCCCCCGGGACAGGGGACGGTTGCTACACCTTC.

The CDR3 sequence: CASSVQGGNTEAFF. The CDR3 bases are TGTGCCAGTAGTGTACAGGGGGGGAATACTGAAGCTTTCTTT. The chain joins TRBV19 to TRBJ1-1; the match to TRBD1 covers 8 bases. Germline V gene lookup returns CDR1 LNHDA and CDR2 SQIVND (reference sequence). After removal of 5 bases from V and 5 bases from J, the junction contained 7 bases not matched to a gene. The CDR3 has 14 residues.

The chain is built from TRBV4-2 and TRBJ1-6; D is perhaps TRBD1 (5 bases). Trimming shortened V by 4 bases and J by 11 bases, and 9 bases separated the two germline ends. The CDR3 loop spans 12 amino acids. Germline V gives CDR1 LGHNA, CDR2 YNFKEQ. CDR3 residues: CASSPQGPPLHF. The CDR3 nucleotides read TGTGCCAGCAGCCCTCAGGGTCCACCCCTCCACTTT.

This chain uses TRBV30 with TRBJ1-2; no firm D call. Germline V gene sequence: CDR1 GTSNPN, CDR2 SVGIG (reference sequence). The V gene lost 4 bases and the J gene lost 4 bases, with 13 bases spanning the gap. The CDR3 totals 13 residues. This chain's CDR3 is CAWKADFGYGYTF. In DNA, the CDR3 is TGTGCCTGGAAGGCAGACTTCGGCTATGGCTACACCTTC.

This sequence joins TRBV5-1 and TRBJ1-1; a weak D match, TRBD1 (6 bases). Between the trimmed V and J ends, which lost 3 bases and 5 bases, there was a span of 14 bases. The germline V gene encodes CDR1 SGHRS and CDR2 YFSETQ. The CDR3 covers 14 residues. The CDR3 reads CASSSQGAATEAFF. CDR3 DNA sequence: TGCGCCAGCAGCTCACAGGGAGCGGCTACTGAAGCTTTCTTT.

The chain carries TRBV27 and TRBJ2-2; D not resolved. CDR3 size: 13 residues. Germline assignment: CDR1 MNHEY and CDR2 SMNVEV (reference sequence). V dropped 6 bases and J dropped 8 bases, with 13 bases sitting between them. CDR3 protein: CASSIATLGELFF. In nucleotides, the CDR3 is TGTGCCAGCAGCATAGCCACCTTGGGGGAGCTGTTTTTT.

The V gene is TRBV14, the J gene TRBJ1-2; perhaps TRBD1 as D (6 bases). The V end was cut by 8 bases, the J end by 1 base, with 14 bases between. The CDR3 spans 14 residues. Germline CDR1 and CDR2: SGHDN and FVKESK. The CDR3 spells CASRRQDINYGYTF. The CDR3 region has the DNA TGTGCCAGCCGTAGACAGGACATTAACTATGGCTACACCTTC.

The chain combines TRBV7-9 with TRBJ1-2; 9 bases line up with TRBD1. Per germline, CDR1 SEHNR and CDR2 FQNEAQ (reference sequence). The CDR3 has 14 residues. Trimming at V came to 2 bases and at J to 6 bases, leaving 4 bases not matched to a gene. The CDR3: CASSLWDREHGYTF. The CDR3 nucleotides read TGTGCCAGCAGCTTATGGGACAGGGAACATGGCTACACCTTC.

About this clone: Distinct nucleotide sequences in the sample also encode this CDR3. This chain connects TRBV5-1 to TRBJ2-7; D gene uncertain. This CDR3 is 14 amino acids long. The V and J ends lost 4 bases and 3 bases respectively, with 14 bases between them. In germline, CDR1 is SGHRS, CDR2 YFSETQ. The CDR3 DNA is TGCGCCAGCAGCCTGACGACAACAAACTACGAGCAGTACTTC. Translating gives CASSLTTTNYEQYF.

This chain's CDR3 is CASSSRLAGGPGETQYF. As DNA, the CDR3 is TGTGCCAGCAGCTCCAGACTAGCGGGGGGGCCGGGAGAGACCCAGTACTTC. V gene TRBV7-3 combines with J gene TRBJ2-5; 14 positions match TRBD2. Looked up from germline, CDR1 is SGHTA and CDR2 is FQGTGA. This CDR3 comprises 17 residues. V was pared by 4 bases and J by 4 bases, with 8 bases of the junction left unmatched.

To note about this clone: This same CDR3 is encoded by further DNA sequences in the sample. V gene TRBV6-5 combines with J gene TRBJ1-1; TRBD1 matches at 8 bases. V dropped 6 bases and J dropped 5; count of bases not matched to a gene: 8. The germline gives CDR1 MNHEY, CDR2 SVGAGI. CDR3 length equals 14 residues. The CDR3 nucleotides read TGTGCCAGCAGCAGACAGGGGAAGAGAACTGAAGCTTTCTTT. Amino acid sequence: CASSRQGKRTEAFF.

The V and J genes are TRBV9 and TRBJ2-5; 7 bases align to TRBD2. CDR3 size: 16 residues. V trimming: 1 base; J trimming: 2 bases; junction bases outside the gene matches: 8. Germline V gene sequence: CDR1 SGDLS, CDR2 YYNGEE. The DNA of the CDR3 is TGTGCCAGCAGCGTATTAGGCCTAGCGGATCAAGAGACCCAGTACTTC. Protein: CASSVLGLADQETQYF.

The chain links TRBV5-6 to TRBJ1-1; D is ambiguous. The germline V gene has CDR1 SGHDT and CDR2 YYEEEE. V lost 2 bases and J lost 5, with 7 bases in between. The CDR3 extends over 12 amino acids. The CDR3 region has the DNA TGTGCCAGCAGCTTTGTCTTAACTGAAGCTTTCTTT. This codes for CASSFVLTEAFF.

V and J are TRBV7-8 and TRBJ1-2; the D gene is possibly TRBD1 (5 bases). This CDR3 region has 15 residues. The germline CDR1 and CDR2 sequences are SGHVS and FQNEAQ. The ends were cut back, 0 bases at V and 6 bases at J, with 14 bases in the middle. The CDR3 sequence is CASSLAYGRADGYTF. DNA of the CDR3: TGTGCCAGCAGCTTAGCGTACGGCAGGGCGGATGGCTACACCTTC. The full variable domain, with the rest looked up from reference TRBV7-8 and TRBJ1-2, is GAGVSQSPRYKVAKRGQDVALRCDPISGHVSLFWYQQALGQGPEFLTYFQNEAQLDKSGLPSDRFFAERPEGSVSTLKIQRTQQEDSAVYLCASSLAYGRADGYTFGSGTRLTVV.

The genes are TRBV18 and TRBJ2-5; D not resolved. The germline V and J ends were trimmed by 4 bases and 0 bases, with 6 bases remaining between them. The germline V gene encodes CDR1 KGHSH and CDR2 LQKENI. The CDR3 is made up of 13 amino acids. CDR3 protein: CASSLTYQETQYF. As DNA, the CDR3 is TGTGCCAGCTCACTCACTTACCAAGAGACCCAGTACTTC.

V usage is TRBV28 and J usage is TRBJ1-2, with D perhaps TRBD1 (6 bases). Deletions cut 2 bases from V and 7 bases from J, with 14 bases between. The germline V gene encodes CDR1 MDHEN and CDR2 SYDVKM. This CDR3 comprises 14 residues. The CDR3 protein is CASSLAAGARGYTF. Written as DNA, the CDR3 is TGTGCCAGCAGTTTAGCTGCGGGGGCGCGTGGCTACACCTTC.

The genes are TRBV9 and TRBJ2-6, with D maybe TRBD1 (6 bases). CDR1 and CDR2 from the germline V gene are SGDLS and YYNGEE. The CDR3 covers 15 residues. The germline V and J ends were trimmed by 3 bases and 2 bases, with 9 bases remaining between them. The CDR3 protein is CASSDYRAGANVLTF. DNA of the CDR3: TGTGCCAGCAGCGACTACAGGGCTGGGGCCAACGTCCTGACTTTC.

This chain joins TRBV5-5 and TRBJ1-3; 9 bases are shared with TRBD1. CDR1 is SGHKS, CDR2 YYEKEE, per germline (reference sequence). The ends lost 0 bases at V and 8 bases at J; junction bases unmatched: 6. CDR3 length equals 15 residues. DNA of the CDR3: TGTGCCAGCAGCTTGGACCGGGACAGGGAGGACACCATATATTTT. This gives the protein CASSLDRDREDTIYF.

This clone came up once. For the CDR3, the DNA is TGTGCCAGCAGCTTAGATCATCCCCCCGGGACAGGGATATCCTACGAGCAGTACTTC. Translated, it gives CASSLDHPPGTGISYEQYF. The chain joins TRBV11-2 to TRBJ2-7; TRBD1 matches at 9 bases. The V gene end was trimmed by 0 bases and the J gene end by 1 base; junction bases not matched to a gene: 13. Germline CDR1 SGHAT, CDR2 FQNNGV. The CDR3 runs 19 residues.

The chain employs TRBV25-1 and TRBJ2-4; 8 nucleotides line up with TRBD1. The CDR3 is made up of 15 amino acids. CDR1 is MGHDK and CDR2 is SYGVNS in the germline V gene. V was clipped by 3 bases and J by 8 bases; unmatched bases: 9. CDR3 sequence reads: CASSEPRGLVDIQYF. As DNA, the CDR3 is TGTGCCAGCAGTGAGCCCAGGGGGCTGGTTGACATTCAGTACTTC. Full variable domain (missing parts from reference TRBV25-1 and TRBJ2-4): EADIYQTPRYLVIGTGKKITLECSQTMGHDKMYWYQQDPGMELHLIHYSYGVNSTEKGDLSSESTVSRIRTEHFPLTLESARPSHTSQYLCASSEPRGLVDIQYFGAGTRLSVL.

The V and J genes are TRBV2 and TRBJ1-5; TRBD1 might be the D (5 bases). This CDR3 is built from 14 residues. The germline V gene has CDR1 SNHLY and CDR2 FYNNEI. The V and J ends lost 2 bases and 5 bases respectively, with 10 bases between them. The CDR3 sequence is CASSEQGEDQPQHF. CDR3 nucleotide sequence: TGTGCCAGCAGTGAACAGGGTGAGGATCAGCCCCAGCATTTT.

The genes are TRBV28 and TRBJ1-4, with TRBD1 matching 9 bases. Germline V gives CDR1 MDHEN, CDR2 SYDVKM. Unmatched junction bases numbered 8, after V lost 7 bases and J lost 2 bases. CDR3 length equals 16 residues. CDR3 nucleotide sequence: TGTGCCAGCACCTCGGGACAGGGTTACACTAATGAAAAACTGTTTTTT. It specifies CASTSGQGYTNEKLFF.

This clone was observed once. The V and J genes are TRBV19 and TRBJ2-7; 10 nucleotides align to TRBD1. Germline CDR1 and CDR2: LNHDA and SQIVND (reference sequence). Trimming cost V 6 bases and J 4 bases; bases outside gene matches: 6. The CDR3 covers 14 residues. The CDR3: CASSRQGAFYEQYF. CDR3 coding DNA: TGTGCCAGTAGCAGACAGGGGGCTTTTTACGAGCAGTACTTC.

The rearrangement links TRBV5-1 to TRBJ2-1; D possibly corresponds to TRBD1 (6 bases). Between the trimmed V and J ends, which lost 0 bases and 4 bases, there was a span of 8 bases. The CDR3 runs to 14 residues. CDR1 is SGHRS, CDR2 YFSETQ, per germline. The CDR3 spells CASSLGTAYNEQFF. For the CDR3, the DNA is TGCGCCAGCAGCTTGGGGACAGCATACAATGAGCAGTTCTTC.

The chain is built from TRBV7-9 and TRBJ2-3; D is uncertain. CDR1 and CDR2 (germline): SEHNR, FQNEAQ (reference sequence). The CDR3 is 13 residues long. V lost 3 bases to trimming and J lost 0 bases, with 4 bases between them. CDR3 region: CASSLYSTDTQYF. For the CDR3, the DNA is TGTGCCAGCAGCTTGTATAGCACAGATACGCAGTATTTT. The full variable domain, its missing parts supplied by reference TRBV7-9 and TRBJ2-3, is DTGVSQNPRHKITKRGQNVTFRCDPISEHNRLYWYRQTLGQGPEFLTYFQNEAQLEKSRLLSDRFSAERPKGSFSTLEIQRTEQGDSAMYLCASSLYSTDTQYFGPGTRLTVL.

The rearrangement links TRBV27 to TRBJ1-6; no clear D gene. The V end lost 3 bases, the J end lost 6 bases, and 3 bases lay between the germline ends. Germline CDR1 reads MNHEY; CDR2 reads SMNVEV (reference sequence). The CDR3 has 12 amino acids. The CDR3 sequence is CASSFINSPLHF. DNA for the CDR3: TGTGCCAGCAGTTTTATTAATTCACCCCTCCACTTT.

The gene calls are TRBV19 and TRBJ1-1, with 12 bases aligning to TRBD1. The CDR3 sequence is 16 residues long. Unmatched junction bases numbered 4, after V lost 5 bases and J lost 0 bases. Germline CDR1 and CDR2: LNHDA and SQIVND (reference sequence). CDR3 loop: CASSSGTGGMNTEAFF. In DNA, the CDR3 is TGTGCCAGTAGTTCCGGGACAGGGGGCATGAACACTGAAGCTTTCTTT.

The chain carries TRBV5-1 and TRBJ2-1; D gene unclear. Germline assignment: CDR1 SGHRS and CDR2 YFSETQ. The CDR3 length is 15 residues. V lost 7 bases, J lost 0 bases, and 14 bases lay in between. As DNA, the CDR3 is TGCGCCAGCCGTGCGGAGCCTTCCTCCTACAATGAGCAGTTCTTC. Protein sequence: CASRAEPSSYNEQFF.